A selection of T cell receptor beta chains follows, all from one sample in a study of cytomegalovirus exposure and HLA in healthy donors. Sequencing was performed with immunoSEQ multiplex PCR; in TCRdb, only in-frame clones are kept and a portion is missing. The sample includes under 250,000 clones, 82% of them seen just once. Sequencing was carried out using PBMCs. Every receptor here comes from a man aged 40-49 years in good health and CMV-seropositive. Each CDR3 is given with its conserved first and last residue. A D gene is named only where the DNA matches it firmly. Not every row has a clone size; where given, it reads once, few, many or a size class.

j_call clone_size d_call v_call cdr3_aa cdr3_nt
TRBJ2-7 - TRBD1 TRBV6-1 CASSVSGTGPSGSYEQYF TGTGCCAGCAGTGTTTCCGGGACAGGGCCCAGTGGGTCCTACGAGCAGTACTTC
TRBJ1-1 - - TRBV2 CASSWDMNTEAFF TGTGCCAGCTCATGGGACATGAACACTGAAGCTTTCTTT
TRBJ2-3 - - TRBV7-9 CASSFPYRSPSTDTQYF TGTGCCAGCAGCTTCCCCTACAGGTCTCCTAGCACAGATACGCAGTATTTT
TRBJ1-5 - - TRBV30 CAWSVQGNINQPQHF TGTGCCTGGAGTGTACAGGGAAATATCAATCAGCCCCAGCATTTT
TRBJ1-4 - - TRBV1 CTSKGGPAATNEKLFF TGCACCAGCAAAGGAGGCCCCGCCGCAACTAATGAAAAACTGTTTTTT
TRBJ2-7 - - TRBV28 CASSFVQGRYEQYF TGTGCCAGCAGTTTTGTCCAGGGGCGCTACGAGCAGTACTTC
TRBJ2-7 few - TRBV4-2 CASSQPGLTGYEQYF TGTGCCAGCAGCCAACCGGGACTCACCGGCTACGAGCAGTACTTC
TRBJ2-3 few - TRBV4-1 CASSQDRDSLSTDTQYF TGCGCCAGCAGCCAAGATCGGGACTCTCTTAGCACAGATACGCAGTATTTT
TRBJ2-2 - - TRBV4-1 CASSQVGTGWTGELFF TGCGCCAGCAGCCAAGTCGGCACAGGGTGGACCGGGGAGCTGTTTTTT
TRBJ1-1 - - TRBV27 CASSFGTEAFF TGTGCCAGCAGTTTCGGCACTGAAGCTTTCTTT
TRBJ1-2 - - TRBV30 CAWRSGGYTF TGTGCCTGGAGATCGGGGGGCTACACCTTC
TRBJ1-5 few - TRBV4-1 CASSQDSLEAQHF TGCGCCAGCAGCCAAGATTCCTTAGAGGCCCAGCATTTT
TRBJ2-2 - - TRBV6-5 CASIGDTGELFF TGTGCCAGCATCGGGGACACCGGGGAGCTGTTTTTT